A single sample is the source of the 7 T cell receptor beta chains below, sequenced in a study of OX40 agonist ivuxolimab in advanced cancers. Profiled with immunoSEQ multiplex PCR; TCRdb holds only in-frame clones, not every one. The sample has more than 55,000 clones; 85% to 90% are singletons. Sample: CD4+ or CD8+ T cells sorted from blood, taken in a trial of the OX40 agonist ivuxolimab. These receptors came from an adult with an advanced solid tumor such as melanoma, head and neck, liver or kidney cancer.

This clone has a single count. The V gene is TRBV5-1, the J gene TRBJ2-1; 9 bases agree with TRBD1. The CDR3 consists of 14 residues. The V and J ends lost 1 base and 8 bases, in that order; junction bases with no gene match: 4. CDR1 SGHRS and CDR2 YFSETQ come from the germline V gene. Here the CDR3 DNA reads TGCGCCAGCAGCTTGAGGGACAGGGTCCATGAGCAGTTCTTC. It translates to CASSLRDRVHEQFF.

The chain joins TRBV9 to TRBJ2-3, with D possibly matching TRBD2 (5 bases). CDR1 and CDR2 from the germline V gene are SGDLS and YYNGEE. The CDR3 sequence is 16 residues long. V lost 0 bases, J lost 3 bases, and 14 bases lay in between. The CDR3 sequence: CASSVGVLAITDTQYF. CDR3 nucleotides: TGTGCCAGCAGCGTAGGAGTCCTAGCAATAACAGATACGCAGTATTTT.

The CDR3 nucleotides read TGTGCCAGCAGTAGAGGGACAGGGAGGCCCGGCGAGCAGTACTTC. Its translation: CASSRGTGRPGEQYF. The V call is TRBV28, the J call TRBJ2-7, with 9 bases identical to TRBD1. After removal of 5 bases from V and 6 bases from J, the junction contained 11 bases not matched to a gene. There are 15 residues in the CDR3. Germline CDR1 MDHEN, CDR2 SYDVKM.

The chain joins TRBV30 to TRBJ2-7; D is perhaps TRBD2 (6 bases). The germline V gene encodes CDR1 GTSNPN and CDR2 SVGIG (reference sequence). The CDR3 loop spans 14 amino acids. Trimming cost V 5 bases and J 5 bases, with 19 bases left between them. CDR3 loop: CAWGNDERVHEQYF. The CDR3 coding sequence is TGTGCCTGGGGAAATGATGAGCGGGTGCACGAGCAGTACTTC.

The rearrangement uses TRBV6-1 and TRBJ1-2; tentatively, D is TRBD1 (5 bases). Germline V lookup: CDR1 MNHNS, CDR2 SASEGT. The CDR3 is 13 amino acids. V lost 9 bases and J lost 7, with 18 bases in between. CDR3 nucleotides: TGTGCCAGTCGGAGGGGAGCAGGAAGTGGCTACACCTTC. Translated, it gives CASRRGAGSGYTF.

The chain joins TRBV19 to TRBJ1-1; 7 nucleotides align to TRBD1. Per germline, CDR1 LNHDA and CDR2 SQIVND (reference sequence). The CDR3 is 14 residues long. After removal of 6 bases from V and 3 bases from J, the junction contained 7 bases not matched to a gene. CDR3 region: CASRFWDSHTEAFF. CDR3 nucleotide sequence: TGTGCCAGTAGATTTTGGGACAGCCACACTGAAGCTTTCTTT.

This clone has just one count. J is TRBJ2-3 and V is TRBV2, with TRBD1 matching 9 bases. The germline V gene encodes CDR1 SNHLY and CDR2 FYNNEI. V was pared by 6 bases and J by 4 bases, with 2 bases of the junction left unmatched. This CDR3 is built from 13 residues. CDR3: CASSRDRADTQYF. In DNA, the CDR3 is TGTGCCAGCAGCCGGGACAGGGCAGATACGCAGTATTTT.